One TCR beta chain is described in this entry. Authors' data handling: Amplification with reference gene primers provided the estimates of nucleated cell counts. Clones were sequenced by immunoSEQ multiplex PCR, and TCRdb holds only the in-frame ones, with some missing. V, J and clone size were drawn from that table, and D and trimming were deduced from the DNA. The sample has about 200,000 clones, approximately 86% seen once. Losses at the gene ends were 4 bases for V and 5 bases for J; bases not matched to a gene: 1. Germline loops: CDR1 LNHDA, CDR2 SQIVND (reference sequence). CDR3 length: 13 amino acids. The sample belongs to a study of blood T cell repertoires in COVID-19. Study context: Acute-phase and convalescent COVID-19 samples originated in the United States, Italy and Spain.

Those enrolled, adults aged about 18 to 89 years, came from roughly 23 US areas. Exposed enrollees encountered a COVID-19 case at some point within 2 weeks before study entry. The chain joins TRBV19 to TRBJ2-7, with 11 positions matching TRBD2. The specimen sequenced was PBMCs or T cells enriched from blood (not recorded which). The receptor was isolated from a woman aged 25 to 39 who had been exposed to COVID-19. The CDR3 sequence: CASSRTSGHEQYF. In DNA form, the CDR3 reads TGTGCCAGTAGTAGGACTAGCGGGCACGAGCAGTACTTC.